These 28 T cell receptor beta chains share one sample of origin, sequenced in a study of blood T cell repertoires in COVID-19. Profiling relied on immunoSEQ multiplex PCR, and the TCRdb table lists in-frame clones only, not all of them. Of around 190,000 clones detected, roughly 89% appear once; the ten largest clones hold 10% to 13%. Input material: PBMCs or T cells enriched from blood (not recorded which). These receptors all stem from a man between 18 and 29 years old with acute COVID-19.

This clone showed up just a few times. Other nucleotide sequences in the sample specify the same CDR3. DNA of the CDR3: TGTGCCAGCAGCCTTGGGCTCTACGAGCAGTACTTC. Translated: CASSLGLYEQYF. The chain couples TRBV12-3 or TRBV12-4 to TRBJ2-7, with D unresolved. The CDR3 contains 12 residues. Deletions cut 6 bases from V and 3 bases from J, with 9 bases between.

The CDR3 bases are TGCGCCAGCAGCCAAGAGCGCAACAGGGTCGACGGCTACACCTTC. It translates to CASSQERNRVDGYTF. V and J are TRBV4-3 and TRBJ1-2; tentative D call: TRBD1 (6 bases). There are 15 residues in the CDR3. Trimming removed 0 bases at V and 8 bases at J, with 16 bases between. Germline lookup yields CDR1 LGHNA and CDR2 YSLEER.

The CDR3 DNA is TGTGCTAGTGCTGGGGCGGCTGAAGCTTTCTTT. Translation: CASAGAAEAFF. The chain combines TRBV12-5 with TRBJ1-1; TRBD1 is a possible D gene (5 bases). Germline V gives CDR1 LGHNT, CDR2 FRNRAP. This CDR3 region has 11 residues. The V end was cut by 7 bases, the J end by 6 bases, with 9 bases between.

This clone appeared a single time. The chain uses TRBV27 and TRBJ2-2; 7 positions match TRBD1. The CDR3 contains 14 residues. Germline CDR1 MNHEY, CDR2 SMNVEV (reference sequence). V was pared by 6 bases and J by 8 bases, with 9 bases of the junction left unmatched. This CDR3 is CASRTGLQGGELFF. The CDR3 DNA reads TGTGCCAGCAGAACCGGGCTACAGGGGGGGGAGCTGTTTTTT.

This clone was counted between two and nine times. The rearrangement uses TRBV19 and TRBJ1-4, with 8 nucleotides matching TRBD1. The CDR3 spans 18 residues. CDR1 is LNHDA and CDR2 is SQIVND in the germline V gene (reference sequence). V shed 3 bases and J 8 bases; nucleotides not matched to a gene: 17. The CDR3 spells CASSIGQGGPRVREKLFF. DNA for the CDR3: TGTGCCAGTAGTATCGGACAGGGTGGGCCTCGTGTTCGGGAAAAACTGTTTTTT. Together with reference TRBV19 and TRBJ1-4, the CDR3 gives the full variable domain: DGGITQSPKYLFRKEGQNVTLSCEQNLNHDAMYWYRQDPGQGLRLIYYSQIVNDFQKGDIAEGYSVSREKKESFPLTVTSAQKNPTAFYLCASSIGQGGPRVREKLFFGSGTQLSVL.

V is TRBV28 and J is TRBJ2-7, with D perhaps TRBD2 (7 bases). CDR1 is MDHEN, CDR2 SYDVKM, per germline. The V gene lost 10 bases and the J gene lost 3 bases, with 16 bases spanning the gap. This CDR3 has 13 residues. CDR3 protein: CAIRGLAGYEQYF. For the CDR3, the DNA is TGTGCCATCAGGGGCTTAGCGGGCTACGAGCAGTACTTC.

This clone was detected once. In the same sample, other DNA sequences code for this CDR3. This sequence joins TRBV28 and TRBJ1-5; D is uncertain. The germline CDR1 and CDR2 sequences are MDHEN and SYDVKM. The CDR3 contains 14 residues. V lost 6 bases, J lost 0 bases, and 9 bases lay in between. The CDR3 sequence: CASSLGDSNQPQHF. For the CDR3, the DNA is TGTGCCAGCAGCTTAGGAGATAGCAATCAGCCCCAGCATTTT.

J is TRBJ2-3 and V is TRBV10-3; TRBD2 aligns across 8 bases. Germline CDR1 and CDR2: ENHRY and SYGVKD. V trimming: 0 bases; J trimming: 3 bases; junction bases outside the gene matches: 5. The CDR3 extends over 16 amino acids. The DNA for the CDR3 is TGTGCCATCAGTGAGTCCCCTAGCGGGCGTACAGATACGCAGTATTTT. Its protein product is CAISESPSGRTDTQYF.

The rearrangement links TRBV9 to TRBJ2-7, with 7 bases lining up with TRBD2. The CDR3 sequence is 16 residues long. Looked up from germline, CDR1 is SGDLS and CDR2 is YYNGEE. Trimming cost V 0 bases and J 1 base; bases outside gene matches: 7. Here the CDR3 DNA reads TGTGCCAGCAGCGTAGATGTGAGCGGGGCTTCCTACGAGCAGTACTTC. Amino acids: CASSVDVSGASYEQYF.

The chain employs TRBV7-9 and TRBJ1-4; 8 bases are a match to TRBD1. Germline loops: CDR1 SEHNR, CDR2 FQNEAQ (reference sequence). Losses at the gene ends were 1 base for V and 3 bases for J; bases not matched to a gene: 7. The CDR3 runs 17 residues. The DNA of the CDR3 is TGTGCCAGCAGCTTAGGGACAGGGATCTTAGCTAATGAAAAACTGTTTTTT. It codes for CASSLGTGILANEKLFF. The full variable domain, in which reference TRBV7-9 and TRBJ1-4 provide the parts outside the CDR3, is DTGVSQNPRHKITKRGQNVTFRCDPISEHNRLYWYRQTLGQGPEFLTYFQNEAQLEKSRLLSDRFSAERPKGSFSTLEIQRTEQGDSAMYLCASSLGTGILANEKLFFGSGTQLSVL.

In this sample, this clone turned up a few times. The V gene is TRBV5-4, the J gene TRBJ2-2, with 8 bases lining up with TRBD1. The CDR3 has 14 amino acids. V lost 5 bases, J lost 5 bases, and 5 bases stayed unmatched. Germline V gene data show CDR1 as SGHNT and CDR2 as YYREEE (reference sequence). Here the CDR3 DNA reads TGTGCCAGCAGTCAGGGGGCGGGTACCGGGGAGCTGTTTTTT. This encodes CASSQGAGTGELFF.

The chain joins TRBV7-3 to TRBJ2-7; 11 bases map to TRBD1. Germline V gene sequence: CDR1 SGHTA, CDR2 FQGTGA. Trimming at V came to 5 bases and at J to 5 bases, leaving 14 bases not matched to a gene. There are 17 residues in the CDR3. The CDR3 region is CASSLEPGGQGAHEQYF. The CDR3 DNA follows: TGTGCCAGCAGCCTGGAACCGGGCGGACAGGGGGCTCACGAGCAGTACTTC.

Only a few counts were recorded for this clone. The chain is built from TRBV30 and TRBJ1-2; D uncertain. The CDR3 sequence is 14 residues long. The germline CDR1 and CDR2 sequences are GTSNPN and SVGIG (reference sequence). V lost 3 bases and J lost 4, with 15 bases in between. The CDR3 nucleotides are TGTGCCTGGAGCGTTCAGACTGGATTCTATGGCTACACCTTC. Translation gives CAWSVQTGFYGYTF.

The chain employs TRBV5-8 and TRBJ1-1; D is uncertain. Germline CDR1 reads SGHTS; CDR2 reads YDEGEE. Trimming removed 0 bases from V and 5 bases from J, with 8 bases in between. The CDR3 length is 13 residues. The CDR3 DNA reads as TGTGCCAGCAGCTTGGCCCGGTTAACTGAAGCTTTCTTT. This sequence encodes CASSLARLTEAFF.

V usage is TRBV11-2 and J usage is TRBJ1-1; D call uncertain. This CDR3 has 15 amino acids. Germline V gene data show CDR1 as SGHAT and CDR2 as FQNNGV. V lost 5 bases, J lost 3 bases, and 16 bases lay in between. The CDR3 bases are TGTGCCAGCAGCCTTGGGCCCGTTTTTTACACTGAAGCTTTCTTT. Residues: CASSLGPVFYTEAFF.

V usage is TRBV30 and J usage is TRBJ1-1; 9 nucleotides agree with TRBD1. Germline CDR1 GTSNPN, CDR2 SVGIG (reference sequence). The CDR3 has 14 amino acids. V lost 5 bases to trimming and J lost 4 bases; unmatched junction nucleotides: 8. CDR3 DNA: TGTGCCTGGTCGGGACAGGGTCGACCCACTGAAGCTTTCTTT. It yields the protein CAWSGQGRPTEAFF.

The chain combines TRBV7-8 with TRBJ1-2, with TRBD1 matching 7 bases. Per germline, CDR1 SGHVS and CDR2 FQNEAQ. The CDR3 consists of 14 residues. J lost 1 base, V lost 3 bases, and 2 bases had no gene match. The CDR3 reads CASSLQGVNYGYTF. Here the CDR3 DNA reads TGTGCCAGCAGCTTGCAGGGGGTTAACTATGGCTACACCTTC. The whole variable domain, filled in from reference TRBV7-8 and TRBJ1-2, reads GAGVSQSPRYKVAKRGQDVALRCDPISGHVSLFWYQQALGQGPEFLTYFQNEAQLDKSGLPSDRFFAERPEGSVSTLKIQRTQQEDSAVYLCASSLQGVNYGYTFGSGTRLTVV.

This chain connects TRBV30 to TRBJ2-2, with a tentative D call TRBD1 (5 bases). Germline lookup yields CDR1 GTSNPN and CDR2 SVGIG (reference sequence). The CDR3 extends over 13 amino acids. The CDR3 nucleotides are TGTTGGGGCAGACAATCGAACACCGGGGAGCTGTTTTTT. This gives the protein CWGRQSNTGELFF. Combining the CDR3 with reference TRBV30 and TRBJ2-2 gives the whole variable domain SQTIHQWPATLVQPVGSPLSLECTVEGTSNPNLYWYRQAAGRGLQLLFYSVGIGQISSEVPQNLSASRPQDRQFILSSKKLLLSDSGFYLCWGRQSNTGELFFGEGSRLTVL.

CDR3 nucleotides: TGTGCCAGCAGCGACGCTAGCGGGAGCACAGATACGCAGTATTTT. Its translation is CASSDASGSTDTQYF. The chain uses TRBV9 and TRBJ2-3; 8 nucleotides align to TRBD2. The CDR3 extends over 15 amino acids. In germline, CDR1 is SGDLS, CDR2 YYNGEE. V lost 3 bases and J lost 0; bases outside the gene matches: 3.

J is TRBJ2-7 and V is TRBV12-3 or TRBV12-4; 7 bases match TRBD2. This CDR3 has 13 residues. The V and J ends lost 3 bases and 5 bases, in that order; junction bases with no gene match: 4. The DNA of the CDR3 is TGTGCCAGCAGTTTTTCAGCGGGGAACGAGCAGTACTTC. This encodes CASSFSAGNEQYF.

This chain connects TRBV3-1 (or the pseudogene TRBV3-2) to TRBJ2-2, with TRBD2 matching over 7 bases. The V segment lost 10 bases and the J segment 5 bases; nucleotides outside the gene matches: 16. CDR1 is LGHDT and CDR2 is YNNKEL in the germline V gene (reference sequence). The CDR3 sequence is 16 residues long. Written as DNA, the CDR3 is TGTGCCAATAAACCAGGGACTACCGAAGGGACCGGGGAGCTGTTTTTT. Its translation is CANKPGTTEGTGELFF.

This clone has at least ten counts. Other nucleotide sequences from this sample produce the same CDR3. The chain has TRBV5-1 and TRBJ2-1, with 8 positions matching TRBD1. This CDR3 is 13 amino acids long. The germline gives CDR1 SGHRS, CDR2 YFSETQ. V was pared by 5 bases and J by 6 bases, with 4 bases of the junction left unmatched. CDR3 DNA: TGCGCCAGCAGGGAAACAGGGGGCAATGAGCAGTTCTTC. It codes for CASRETGGNEQFF.

The chain has TRBV25-1 and TRBJ2-7; D gene uncertain. Per the germline V gene, CDR1 is MGHDK and CDR2 is SYGVNS. The CDR3 consists of 15 residues. V dropped 3 bases and J dropped 2 bases, with 14 bases sitting between them. CDR3 sequence (DNA): TGTGCCAGCAGTGAGCCAGGCCCTGAGACCTACGAGCAGTACTTC. This codes for CASSEPGPETYEQYF.

This clone was seen a single time. The chain joins TRBV13 to TRBJ2-3; 7 positions agree with TRBD1. CDR3 length equals 16 residues. V lost 0 bases, J lost 2 bases, and 5 bases stayed unmatched. Germline V gene sequence: CDR1 PRHDT, CDR2 FYEKMQ (reference sequence). CDR3 in DNA: TGTGCCAGCAGCTTAGGGACAGGGCCCCACACAGATACGCAGTATTTT. It encodes CASSLGTGPHTDTQYF.

The chain recombines TRBV6-1 with TRBJ1-1; 9 bases fit TRBD1. J lost 6 bases, V lost 1 base, and 6 bases had no gene match. This CDR3 has 15 amino acids. Germline values: CDR1 MNHNS, CDR2 SASEGT. CDR3 sequence: CASSEVSRDRAEAFF. The DNA of the CDR3 is TGTGCCAGCAGTGAAGTGTCTAGGGACAGGGCTGAAGCTTTCTTT.

CDR3 nucleotide sequence: TGTGCCAGCAGTTTCTCTAGACAGGGCGGACGGTACTTC. Translating it yields CASSFSRQGGRYF. The chain has TRBV28 and TRBJ2-7, with 7 bases that match TRBD1. Trimming took 3 bases from V and 12 from J; bases not matched to a gene: 11. The CDR3 length is 13 residues. Germline values: CDR1 MDHEN, CDR2 SYDVKM.

This clone was counted only a few times. The chain carries TRBV4-1 and TRBJ2-7, with 8 bases identical to TRBD2. V lost 5 bases to trimming and J lost 2 bases; unmatched junction nucleotides: 5. The V gene's germline CDR1 is MGHRA and CDR2 YSYEKL. The CDR3 is 14 residues long. CDR3 DNA: TGCGCCAGCAGCTTCTCGGGAGGGCCCTACGAGCAGTACTTC. This encodes CASSFSGGPYEQYF.

The chain is built from TRBV28 and TRBJ2-7; TRBD2 matches at 10 bases. V lost 4 bases, J lost 4 bases, and 10 bases stayed unmatched. The CDR3 is made up of 16 amino acids. Looked up from germline, CDR1 is MDHEN and CDR2 is SYDVKM. CDR3 protein: CASSSSRLAGVYEQYF. CDR3 DNA: TGTGCCAGCAGTTCCTCACGACTAGCGGGTGTGTACGAGCAGTACTTC. Variable domain in full (rest from reference TRBV28 and TRBJ2-7): DVKVTQSSRYLVKRTGEKVFLECVQDMDHENMFWYRQDPGLGLRLIYFSYDVKMKEKGDIPEGYSVSREKKERFSLILESASTNQTSMYLCASSSSRLAGVYEQYFGPGTRLTVT.